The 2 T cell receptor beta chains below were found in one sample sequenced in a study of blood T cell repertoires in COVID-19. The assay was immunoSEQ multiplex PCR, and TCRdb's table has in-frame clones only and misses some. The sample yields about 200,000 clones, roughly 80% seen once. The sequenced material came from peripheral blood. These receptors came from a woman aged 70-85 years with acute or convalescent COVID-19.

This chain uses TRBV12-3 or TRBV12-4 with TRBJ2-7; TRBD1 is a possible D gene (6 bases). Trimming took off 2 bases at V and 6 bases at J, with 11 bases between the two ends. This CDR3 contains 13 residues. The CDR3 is CASSLWGRREQYF. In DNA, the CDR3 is TGTGCCAGCAGTTTATGGGGGCGGCGCGAGCAGTACTTC.

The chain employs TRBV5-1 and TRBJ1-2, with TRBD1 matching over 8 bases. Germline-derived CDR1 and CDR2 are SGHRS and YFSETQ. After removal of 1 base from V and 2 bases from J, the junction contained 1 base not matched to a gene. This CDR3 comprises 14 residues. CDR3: CASSLTGGNYGYTF. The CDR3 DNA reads TGCGCCAGCAGCTTGACAGGGGGGAACTATGGCTACACCTTC. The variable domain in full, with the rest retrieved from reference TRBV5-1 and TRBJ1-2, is KAGVTQTPRYLIKTRGQQVTLSCSPISGHRSVSWYQQTPGQGLQFLFEYFSETQRNKGNFPGRFSGRQFSNSRSEMNVSTLELGDSALYLCASSLTGGNYGYTFGSGTRLTVV.